This TCR beta chain is drawn from a study of blood T cell repertoires in COVID-19. As for the study in general: PBMCs, B-cell-depleted T cells, or T cells were the source of the cDNA or gDNA that made up the material.

The assay was immunoSEQ multiplex PCR, and TCRdb's table has in-frame clones only and misses some. This table holds about 190,000 clones, 90% found once. The sample consisted of peripheral blood. This clonotype was sampled from a man aged 50 to 60 with acute or convalescent COVID-19.

In DNA, the CDR3 is TGTGCCAGCAGTTACTCCGGTAGAAGAGAGCAGTACTTC. This sequence encodes CASSYSGRREQYF. The V and J genes are TRBV6-5 and TRBJ2-7; no reliable D call. The CDR3 spans 13 residues. Trimming shortened V by 0 bases and J by 7 bases, and 10 bases separated the two germline ends. Germline V lookup: CDR1 MNHEY, CDR2 SVGAGI.